This T cell receptor (beta chain) derives from a study of sequential checkpoint blockade in melanoma. On the study more broadly: Matched biopsies came pretreatment and at week 13 for about 24 patients.

CDR3 length equals 14 residues. With V trimmed by 5 bases and J by 5 bases, 4 bases remained unmatched. CDR1 is MNHGY and CDR2 is SAAAGT in the germline V gene. Treatment here: randomized to nivolumab then ipilimumab (arm A) or the reverse (arm B). The data were produced by immunoSEQ multiplex PCR, yet TCRdb's version contains in-frame clones alone and is incomplete. This table has some 18,000 clones, 73% appearing once. The starting material was tumor tissue (inferred from file names), obtained from a patient given nivolumab and ipilimumab in sequence. The source of this sequence is a human donor with melanoma. This chain uses TRBV6-8 with TRBJ2-3; 10 nucleotides agree with TRBD1. The CDR3 nucleotides are TGTGCCAGCAGTGACAGGGGGCGCGTAGATACGCAGTATTTT. It encodes CASSDRGRVDTQYF.